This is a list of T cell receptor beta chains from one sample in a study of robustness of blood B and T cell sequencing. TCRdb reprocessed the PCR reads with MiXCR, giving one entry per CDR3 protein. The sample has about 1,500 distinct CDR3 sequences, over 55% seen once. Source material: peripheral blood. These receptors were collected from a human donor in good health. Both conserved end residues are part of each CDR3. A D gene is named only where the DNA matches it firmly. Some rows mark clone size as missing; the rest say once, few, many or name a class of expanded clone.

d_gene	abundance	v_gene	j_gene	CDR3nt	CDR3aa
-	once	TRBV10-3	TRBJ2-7	TGTGCCATCAGGGCGGGAGACAGGGCCTACGAGCAGTACTTC	CAIRAGDRAYEQYF
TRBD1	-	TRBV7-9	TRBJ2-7	TGTGCCAGCAGCTCCACCGACAGGGCTTGGTACGAGCAGTACTTC	CASSSTDRAWYEQYF
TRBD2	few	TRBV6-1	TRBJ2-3	TGTGCCAGCAGTGCTAGCGGGGGGGCCCATCGAGGAGATACGCAGTATTTT	CASSASGGAHRGDTQYF
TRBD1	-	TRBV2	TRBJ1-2	TGTGCCAGGCAGACAGGGGTTCAAAGCTACACCTTC	CARQTGVQSYTF
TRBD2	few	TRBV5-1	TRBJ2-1	TGCGCCAGCAGCGGGGAGGGGCTCTACAATGAGCAGTTCTTC	CASSGEGLYNEQFF
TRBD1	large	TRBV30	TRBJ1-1	TGTGCCGGCAACAGGGGGGCTGAAGCTTTCTTT	CAGNRGAEAFF
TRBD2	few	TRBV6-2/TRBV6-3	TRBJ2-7	TGTGCCAGCAGTGCTATTAGCGGGGATTACGAGCAGTACTTC	CASSAISGDYEQYF
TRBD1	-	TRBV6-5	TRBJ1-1	TGTGCCAGCAGCCTTTACGTCCGGGACAGGGGATTGAACACTGAAGCTTTCTTT	CASSLYVRDRGLNTEAFF
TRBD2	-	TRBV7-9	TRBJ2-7	TGTGCCAGCAGCCTAGCGGGGGGTAGAGGCGAGCAGTACTTC	CASSLAGGRGEQYF
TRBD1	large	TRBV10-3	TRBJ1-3	TGTGCCATCAGAGAAACAGGGGAGTCTGGAAACACCATATATTTT	CAIRETGESGNTIYF
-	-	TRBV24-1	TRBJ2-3	TGTGCCACCAGTACCGACAGAGCCCCTCAGACAGATACGCAGTATTTT	CATSTDRAPQTDTQYF
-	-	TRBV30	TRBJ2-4	TGTGCCTGGAGTGTACTTCACGGCGGAACCAAAAACATTCAGTACTTC	CAWSVLHGGTKNIQYF
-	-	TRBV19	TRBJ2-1	TGTGCCAGTAGCAATCCAAGGGGGGATGTGAGGAATGAGCAGTTCTTC	CASSNPRGDVRNEQFF
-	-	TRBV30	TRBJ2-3	TGTGCCTGGGGGGAGGGACACTCTAGCACAGATACGCAGTATTTT	CAWGEGHSSTDTQYF
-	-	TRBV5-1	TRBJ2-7	TGCGCCAGCAGCTTGGCCGCCGGTTTCTCCTACGAGCAGTACTTC	CASSLAAGFSYEQYF
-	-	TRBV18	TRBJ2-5	TGTGCCAGCTCAGCCTACAAACTGGGGGGTCCGTCGGAGACCCAGTACTTC	CASSAYKLGGPSETQYF
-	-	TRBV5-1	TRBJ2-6	TGCGCCAGCAGCTATGGGTCCGTTCGCTCTGGGGCCAACGTCCTGACTTTC	CASSYGSVRSGANVLTF
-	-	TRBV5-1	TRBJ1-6	TGCGCCAGCAGCCCCGAGGGGGGGGGGTCACCCCTCCACTTT	CASSPEGGGSPLHF
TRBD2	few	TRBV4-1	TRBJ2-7	TGCGCCAGCAGTCTCAGCGGGGGTTACTACGAGCAGTACTTC	CASSLSGGYYEQYF
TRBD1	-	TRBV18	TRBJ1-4	TGTGCCAGCTCTCCGGGACAGGGGGGTGAAAAACTGTTTTTT	CASSPGQGGEKLFF
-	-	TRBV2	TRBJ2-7	TGTGCCAGTGCTTGGGTTCTCATTAGCTCCTACGAGCAGTACTTC	CASAWVLISSYEQYF
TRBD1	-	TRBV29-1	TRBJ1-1	TGCAGCGCGGACAGGGGTGGTACTGAAGCTTTCTTT	CSADRGGTEAFF
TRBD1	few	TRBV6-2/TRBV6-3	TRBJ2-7	TGTGCCAGCAGCCCGGGACAGGGGAATTACGAGCAGTACTTC	CASSPGQGNYEQYF
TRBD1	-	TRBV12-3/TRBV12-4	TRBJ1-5	TGTGCCAGCAGCTCCTTTCCGGGACAGACAACTTTCAATCAGCCCCAGCATTTT	CASSSFPGQTTFNQPQHF
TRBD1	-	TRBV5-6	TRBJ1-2	TGTGCCAGCAGCTTGGTAGCGGGCAGGGGGGATGGCTACACCTTC	CASSLVAGRGDGYTF
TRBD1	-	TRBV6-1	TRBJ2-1	TGTGCCAGCAGCCTCCGGGACAGTGACTACAATGAGCAGTTCTTC	CASSLRDSDYNEQFF
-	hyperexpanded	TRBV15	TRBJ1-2	TGTGCCACCAGCAGAGGACTGACAGCAAACTATGGCTACACCTTC	CATSRGLTANYGYTF
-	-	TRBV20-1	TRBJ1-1	TGCAGTGCTAGAGGAGTCGGGACAAAAAGGACTGAAGCTTTCTTT	CSARGVGTKRTEAFF
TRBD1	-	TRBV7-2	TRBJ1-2	TGTGCCAGCAGCTTAGCTGGGACAGGGTTCGGCTACACCTTC	CASSLAGTGFGYTF
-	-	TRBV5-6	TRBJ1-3	TGTGCCAGCAGCACACCTTTGGACGTGGTAGGAAACACCATATATTTT	CASSTPLDVVGNTIYF
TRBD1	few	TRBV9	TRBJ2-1	TGTGCCAGCTCCCAGGGGGATGACTCCAATGAGCAGTTCTTC	CASSQGDDSNEQFF
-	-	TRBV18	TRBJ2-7	TGTGCCAGCTCACCATTCGAGGGGCGTTTGGCCTACGAGCAGTACTTC	CASSPFEGRLAYEQYF
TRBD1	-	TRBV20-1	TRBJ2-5	TGCAGTGCTAAACAGCCGACAGGGGAGAGGGAGACCCAGTACTTC	CSAKQPTGERETQYF
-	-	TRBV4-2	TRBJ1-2	TGTGCCAGCAGCCAAGGTCTGGGAGAGAGCTATGGCTACACCTTC	CASSQGLGESYGYTF
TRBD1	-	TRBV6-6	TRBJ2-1	TGTGCCAGCAGCCCACGGACAGGGAAAACCTACAATGAGCAGTTCTTC	CASSPRTGKTYNEQFF
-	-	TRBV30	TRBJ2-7	TGTGCCTGGAGTGTCGATAGCTCCTACGAGCAGTACTTC	CAWSVDSSYEQYF
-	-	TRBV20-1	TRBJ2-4	TGCAGTGCTAGGGGGTTCGCCAAAAACATTCAGTACTTC	CSARGFAKNIQYF
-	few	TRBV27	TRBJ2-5	TGTGCCAGCAGCCCTGTGGGGGAGACCCAGTACTTC	CASSPVGETQYF
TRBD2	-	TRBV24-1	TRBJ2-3	TGTGCCACCAGTGACCCCGGGACTAGCGGGGCCACAGATACGCAGTATTTT	CATSDPGTSGATDTQYF
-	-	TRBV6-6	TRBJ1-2	TGTGCCAGCAGCCCGCGGACAAATGCGAGAAGCTATGGCTACACCTTC	CASSPRTNARSYGYTF
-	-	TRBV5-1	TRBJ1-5	TGCGCCAGCAGCCTAGGACAGATGGGACAGCCCCAGCATTTT	CASSLGQMGQPQHF
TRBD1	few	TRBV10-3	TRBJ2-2	TGTGCCGCACGAGGGGGCTGGAACACCGGGGAGCTGTTTTTT	CAARGGWNTGELFF
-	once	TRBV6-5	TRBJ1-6	TGTGCCAGCAGTTACCTCGCGTCAGGCTCCTATAATTCACCCCTCCACTTT	CASSYLASGSYNSPLHF
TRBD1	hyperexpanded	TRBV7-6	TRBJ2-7	TGTGCCAGCAGCGGGGACAGGGCCTACGAGCAGTACTTC	CASSGDRAYEQYF
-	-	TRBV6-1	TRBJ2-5	TGTGCCAGCAGTGGTTCGTGGGGGTTAGTGGAGACCCAGTACTTC	CASSGSWGLVETQYF
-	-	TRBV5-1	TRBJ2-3	TGCGCCAGCAGCTTTCGGTCCGCCTCAGATACGCAGTATTTT	CASSFRSASDTQYF
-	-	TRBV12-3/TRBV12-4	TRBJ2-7	TGTGCCAGCAGCGGTGGCTACGAGCAGTACTTC	CASSGGYEQYF
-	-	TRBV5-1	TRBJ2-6	TGCGCCAGCAGCTTGCCGGGGTCGCGGTTCTCTGGGGCCAACGTCCTGACTTTC	CASSLPGSRFSGANVLTF
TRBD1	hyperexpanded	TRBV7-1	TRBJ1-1	TGTGCCAGCAGCCCACGCCAGGGGGCCAACACTGAAGCTTTCTTT	CASSPRQGANTEAFF
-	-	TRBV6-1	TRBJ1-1	TGTGCCAGCAGTGAGGGGGCCTTTGTGGAAGCTTTCTTT	CASSEGAFVEAFF
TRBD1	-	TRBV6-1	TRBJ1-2	TGTGCCAGCAGCGGGACAGGGGGCAATCTTAGAGCTAACTATGGCTACACCTTC	CASSGTGGNLRANYGYTF
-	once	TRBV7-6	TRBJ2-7	TGTGCCAGCAGCTTAGGTATAGACGGCTACGAGCAGTACTTC	CASSLGIDGYEQYF
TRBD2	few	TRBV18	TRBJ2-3	TGTGCCAGCTCACCAACTAGCGGGGGGCGCACAGATACGCAGTATTTT	CASSPTSGGRTDTQYF